The 2 T cell receptor beta chains below all came from one sample that was sequenced in a study of blood T cell repertoires in COVID-19. The assay was immunoSEQ multiplex PCR, and TCRdb's table has in-frame clones only and misses some. The sample yields 120,000 or so clones, over 70% seen once. Sequenced material: peripheral blood. The receptor set was obtained from an elderly man with active or convalescent COVID-19.

This clone was counted many times. The rearrangement joins TRBV7-8 to TRBJ1-1; possibly TRBD1 for D (6 bases). The CDR3 has 14 amino acids. V lost 5 bases to trimming and J lost 0 bases, with 10 bases between them. CDR1 and CDR2 from the germline V gene are SGHVS and FQNEAQ. Here the CDR3 reads CASSPGQMNTEAFF. CDR3 nucleotides: TGTGCCAGCAGCCCTGGACAGATGAACACTGAAGCTTTCTTT.

The chain carries TRBV6-5 and TRBJ1-2; no clear D. Germline V CDR1 and CDR2: MNHEY, SVGAGI. V dropped 6 bases and J dropped 6 bases, with 14 bases sitting between them. The CDR3 runs to 13 residues. CDR3 in DNA: TGTGCCAGCAGGCCCACAACGTTACATGGCTACACCTTC. Its protein product is CASRPTTLHGYTF.